These 28 T cell receptor beta chains came from one sample sequenced in a study of cytotoxic CD8 clonotypes in ibrutinib-treated CLL. TCRdb's table, derived via immunoSEQ multiplex PCR, lists solely in-frame clones and lacks some. Found here are around 200,000 clones, about four fifths of them singletons; the top ten hold roughly an eighth. Sequencing used PBMCs, obtained after 12 months of ibrutinib treatment. The receptors were gathered from a human donor with chronic lymphocytic leukemia.

The V and J genes are TRBV11-1 and TRBJ2-6; tentatively, D is TRBD2 (6 bases). Germline CDR1 is SGHAT and CDR2 is FQDESV (reference sequence). There are 16 residues in the CDR3. V dropped 1 base and J dropped 7 bases, with 14 bases sitting between them. In DNA, the CDR3 is TGTGCCAGCAGCTTAGACGGGGGTCTCTCCGCCAACGTCCTGACTTTC. This encodes CASSLDGGLSANVLTF.

The genes are TRBV5-1 and TRBJ1-1; D gene unclear. The CDR3 is 13 amino acids. Per the germline V gene, CDR1 is SGHRS and CDR2 is YFSETQ. Between the trimmed V and J ends, which lost 0 bases and 2 bases, there was a span of 5 bases. The CDR3 coding sequence is TGCGCCAGCAGCTTGGATTACAACACTGAAGCTTTCTTT. Amino acid sequence: CASSLDYNTEAFF. Based on the CDR3 plus reference TRBV5-1 and TRBJ1-1, the full variable domain is KAGVTQTPRYLIKTRGQQVTLSCSPISGHRSVSWYQQTPGQGLQFLFEYFSETQRNKGNFPGRFSGRQFSNSRSEMNVSTLELGDSALYLCASSLDYNTEAFFGQGTRLTVV.

The V and J genes are TRBV6-5 and TRBJ2-7; TRBD1 matches 7 bases. Trimming took 5 bases from V and 4 from J; bases not matched to a gene: 5. CDR1 and CDR2 from the germline V gene are MNHEY and SVGAGI. The CDR3 is made up of 13 amino acids. This CDR3 reads CASSRDSAYEQYF. CDR3 nucleotide sequence: TGTGCCAGCAGTCGGGACAGCGCGTACGAGCAGTACTTC.

The V gene is TRBV7-2, the J gene TRBJ1-3; 9 bases match TRBD1. The CDR3 spans 17 residues. The J segment lost 4 bases and the V segment lost 2 bases, leaving 9 bases of the junction unmatched. Germline V CDR1 and CDR2: SGHTA, FQGNSA. CDR3 amino acids: CASSLRWGQGEGNTIYF. CDR3 coding DNA: TGTGCCAGCAGCTTAAGGTGGGGACAGGGTGAAGGAAACACCATATATTTT.

This chain uses TRBV7-6 with TRBJ2-7; 11 bases align to TRBD2. The V and J ends lost 2 bases and 4 bases, in that order; junction bases with no gene match: 7. CDR3 length: 16 amino acids. Germline lookup yields CDR1 SGHVS and CDR2 FNYEAQ. Written as DNA, the CDR3 is TGTGCCAGCAGCTTATCCCCTAGCGGGGGGAGATACGAGCAGTACTTC. It encodes CASSLSPSGGRYEQYF.

The chain joins TRBV18 to TRBJ2-5, with D unclear. The CDR3 runs to 14 residues. Looked up from germline, CDR1 is KGHSH and CDR2 is LQKENI. V dropped 0 bases and J dropped 0 bases, with 5 bases sitting between them. The CDR3 DNA sequence: TGTGCCAGCTCACCACCGATGTACCAAGAGACCCAGTACTTC. Translated, it gives CASSPPMYQETQYF.

The chain carries TRBV27 and TRBJ2-1; no clear D. Germline V gene data show CDR1 as MNHEY and CDR2 as SMNVEV (reference sequence). Trimming left V 5 bases short and J 4 bases short, with 9 bases between. This CDR3 comprises 13 residues. The CDR3 here is CASSLWQYNEQFF. The CDR3 DNA reads as TGTGCCAGCAGTCTATGGCAATACAATGAGCAGTTCTTC.

The chain is built from TRBV6-5 and TRBJ2-2; TRBD2 is a possible D gene (7 bases). Germline values: CDR1 MNHEY, CDR2 SVGAGI. The CDR3 contains 13 residues. V gave up 11 bases and J gave up 2 bases, with 12 bases separating them. The DNA for the CDR3 is TGTGCCGGGGGGGCGGACAACACCGGGGAGCTGTTTTTT. Its translation: CAGGADNTGELFF.

J is TRBJ2-1 and V is TRBV13; 9 bases map to TRBD1. J was trimmed by 7 bases and V by 4 bases; bases with no gene match: 5. Germline assignment: CDR1 PRHDT and CDR2 FYEKMQ (reference sequence). The CDR3 is made up of 14 amino acids. The CDR3 region has the DNA TGTGCCAGCAGCTCGGGACAGGGAAGGAATGAGCAGTTCTTC. Its protein is CASSSGQGRNEQFF.

The chain combines TRBV11-2 with TRBJ1-1; D ambiguous. V lost 3 bases and J lost 0, with 5 bases in between. The length of the CDR3 is 13 residues. The germline V gene encodes CDR1 SGHAT and CDR2 FQNNGV. CDR3 protein: CASSFQVNTEAFF. The DNA for the CDR3 is TGTGCCAGCAGCTTCCAGGTGAACACTGAAGCTTTCTTT.

The sample holds one count of this clone. The chain combines TRBV7-9 with TRBJ1-1; no reliable D call. Trimming left V 3 bases short and J 3 bases short, with 8 bases between. This CDR3 has 13 residues. Per germline, CDR1 SEHNR and CDR2 FQNEAQ (reference sequence). The CDR3 loop reads CASSLWRDTEAFF. For the CDR3, the DNA is TGTGCCAGCAGCTTGTGGAGAGACACTGAAGCTTTCTTT. The full variable domain, with the rest looked up from reference TRBV7-9 and TRBJ1-1, is DTGVSQNPRHKITKRGQNVTFRCDPISEHNRLYWYRQTLGQGPEFLTYFQNEAQLEKSRLLSDRFSAERPKGSFSTLEIQRTEQGDSAMYLCASSLWRDTEAFFGQGTRLTVV.

This chain links TRBV29-1 with TRBJ2-1; D is possibly TRBD1 or TRBD2 (6 bases each). V was clipped by 6 bases and J by 0 bases, with 18 bases between them. This CDR3 spans 16 amino acids. CDR1 and CDR2 from the germline V gene are SQVTM and ANQGSEA. In DNA form, the CDR3 reads TGCAGCGTGGGGGGCCCATGGCGTAGCTCCTACAATGAGCAGTTCTTC. Residues: CSVGGPWRSSYNEQFF.

The chain is built from TRBV7-2 and TRBJ1-6, with 8 bases lining up with TRBD1. Germline V gives CDR1 SGHTA, CDR2 FQGNSA. The length of the CDR3 is 14 residues. Unmatched junction bases numbered 2, after V lost 2 bases and J lost 8 bases. In DNA, the CDR3 is TGTGCCAGCAGCTTATGGGGACAGGATTCACCCCTCCACTTT. Translating it yields CASSLWGQDSPLHF. Combining the CDR3 with reference TRBV7-2 and TRBJ1-6 gives the whole variable domain GAGVSQSPSNKVTEKGKDVELRCDPISGHTALYWYRQSLGQGLEFLIYFQGNSAPDKSGLPSDRFSAERTGGSVSTLTIQRTQQEDSAVYLCASSLWGQDSPLHFGNGTRLTVT.

The genes are TRBV28 and TRBJ2-7, with 7 positions matching TRBD1. Germline V lookup: CDR1 MDHEN, CDR2 SYDVKM. CDR3 length equals 16 residues. V shed 2 bases, J shed 2 bases, and the junction held 9 bases outside the gene matches. CDR3 sequence: CASSLVTGVVAYEQYF. CDR3 in DNA: TGTGCCAGCAGTTTAGTCACAGGGGTGGTTGCCTACGAGCAGTACTTC.

J is TRBJ2-7 and V is TRBV6-5; tentatively, D is TRBD2 (5 bases). Looked up from germline, CDR1 is MNHEY and CDR2 is SVGAGI. V was shortened by 6 bases and J by 3 bases, with 18 bases between the two germline ends. CDR3 length equals 15 residues. CDR3: CASRRELGAYYEQYF. DNA of the CDR3: TGTGCCAGCAGGAGGGAACTAGGAGCCTACTACGAGCAGTACTTC.

V is TRBV28 and J is TRBJ1-4; 10 bases align to TRBD1. V lost 10 bases and J lost 8; bases outside the gene matches: 10. Looked up from germline, CDR1 is MDHEN and CDR2 is SYDVKM. The CDR3 is made up of 14 amino acids. CDR3 DNA sequence: TGTGCCACCAACCGACAGGGGGCTGGGGAAAAACTGTTTTTT. Protein sequence: CATNRQGAGEKLFF.

V gene TRBV7-9 combines with J gene TRBJ1-1; D remains unclear. Trimming shortened V by 8 bases and J by 3 bases, and 13 bases separated the two germline ends. CDR1 is SEHNR and CDR2 is FQNEAQ in the germline V gene (reference sequence). The CDR3 has 13 residues. In DNA form, the CDR3 reads TGTGCCAGCCCCCTTCTCCCAGACACTGAAGCTTTCTTT. Translating it yields CASPLLPDTEAFF.

For the CDR3, the DNA is TGTGCTAGTGGGCTGGGCGGGACAACAGATACGCAGTATTTT. Protein sequence: CASGLGGTTDTQYF. This rearrangement joins TRBV12-5 to TRBJ2-3; either TRBD1 or TRBD2 may fit D (6 bases each). The germline V and J ends were trimmed by 6 bases and 3 bases, with 13 bases remaining between them. The germline CDR1 and CDR2 sequences are LGHNT and FRNRAP. CDR3 length: 14 amino acids.

The rearrangement links TRBV28 to TRBJ2-3; 9 bases are shared with TRBD2. From germline, CDR1 is MDHEN and CDR2 SYDVKM. V gave up 3 bases and J gave up 9 bases; unmatched junction bases: 13. The CDR3 is 16 amino acids. The CDR3 nucleotides are TGTGCCAGCAGTTTGCCCACTAGCGGGCCGGCGGGGACGCAGTATTTT. This sequence encodes CASSLPTSGPAGTQYF. The full variable domain, with the rest looked up from reference TRBV28 and TRBJ2-3, is DVKVTQSSRYLVKRTGEKVFLECVQDMDHENMFWYRQDPGLGLRLIYFSYDVKMKEKGDIPEGYSVSREKKERFSLILESASTNQTSMYLCASSLPTSGPAGTQYFGPGTRLTVL.

The chain links TRBV4-1 to TRBJ2-7, with TRBD2 matching over 10 bases. The CDR3 spans 17 residues. V trimming: 4 bases; J trimming: 4 bases; junction bases outside the gene matches: 13. Germline CDR1 reads MGHRA; CDR2 reads YSYEKL. In DNA form, the CDR3 reads TGCGCCAGCAGCCGCGAGTCCCTAGCGGGAGTCGGTTACGAGCAGTACTTC. It is translated as CASSRESLAGVGYEQYF.

The chain is built from TRBV16 and TRBJ1-4; TRBD1 is a possible D gene (5 bases). The V gene's germline CDR1 is KGHSY and CDR2 FQNENV. Deletions cut 0 bases from V and 14 bases from J, with 7 bases between. The CDR3 length is 11 residues. The CDR3 coding sequence is TGTGCCAGCAGCCAATCAGGGGCGCTGTTTTTT. It encodes CASSQSGALFF.

The rearrangement uses TRBV5-1 and TRBJ2-7, with D hard to call. The ends were cut back, 6 bases at V and 5 bases at J, with 18 bases in the middle. This CDR3 contains 14 residues. Germline V gene sequence: CDR1 SGHRS, CDR2 YFSETQ. CDR3 nucleotide sequence: TGCGCCAGCAAGTGGGTGGGGTTCACGGACGAGCAGTACTTC. This translates into CASKWVGFTDEQYF.

The rearrangement links TRBV7-6 to TRBJ2-2; 8 bases match TRBD1. Germline-derived CDR1 and CDR2 are SGHVS and FNYEAQ. CDR3 size: 14 residues. Trimming cost V 5 bases and J 6 bases; bases outside gene matches: 5. The CDR3 spells CASSQGQDPGELFF. In DNA form, the CDR3 reads TGTGCCAGCAGCCAGGGACAGGACCCCGGGGAGCTGTTTTTT. The full variable domain, completed using reference TRBV7-6 and TRBJ2-2, is GAGVSQSPRYKVTKRGQDVALRCDPISGHVSLYWYRQALGQGPEFLTYFNYEAQQDKSGLPNDRFSAERPEGSISTLTIQRTEQRDSAMYRCASSQGQDPGELFFGEGSRLTVL.

The chain recombines TRBV27 with TRBJ2-3; no reliable D call. Germline V gene data show CDR1 as MNHEY and CDR2 as SMNVEV (reference sequence). V lost 6 bases, J lost 2 bases, and 3 bases lay in between. This CDR3 has 11 amino acids. The CDR3 sequence: CASSNTDTQYF. Written as DNA, the CDR3 is TGTGCCAGCAGCAACACAGATACGCAGTATTTT.

This chain uses TRBV19 with TRBJ1-5; 9 positions agree with TRBD1. Germline assignment: CDR1 LNHDA and CDR2 SQIVND (reference sequence). V shed 6 bases, J shed 0 bases, and the junction held 12 bases outside the gene matches. This CDR3 contains 18 residues. This CDR3 reads CASRGGTGSGNSNQPQHF. The CDR3 nucleotides are TGTGCCAGTAGGGGAGGGACAGGGAGCGGAAATAGCAATCAGCCCCAGCATTTT.

This chain joins TRBV11-1 and TRBJ2-2, with D hard to call. Trimming left V 5 bases short and J 4 bases short, with 8 bases between. The germline CDR1 and CDR2 sequences are SGHAT and FQDESV (reference sequence). This CDR3 spans 13 amino acids. The CDR3 loop is CASSRESTGELFF. The CDR3 DNA is TGTGCCAGCAGCAGGGAAAGCACCGGGGAGCTGTTTTTT.

This clone has more than one count but fewer than ten. The V and J genes are TRBV29-1 and TRBJ1-2; 7 bases align to TRBD1. The CDR3 length is 12 residues. Germline V CDR1 and CDR2: SQVTM, ANQGSEA. The trim removed 7 bases at V and 2 bases at J, leaving 4 bases unmatched. This chain's CDR3 is CSALTGNYGYTF. CDR3 nucleotide sequence: TGCAGCGCCCTGACAGGGAACTATGGCTACACCTTC.

This chain joins TRBV5-1 and TRBJ2-2, with a weak D call TRBD2 (6 bases). Trimming cost V 7 bases and J 3 bases, with 13 bases left between them. There are 14 residues in the CDR3. Germline values: CDR1 SGHRS, CDR2 YFSETQ. The CDR3 loop reads CASALGDYTGELFF. The CDR3 nucleotides read TGCGCCAGCGCCCTCGGGGACTACACCGGGGAGCTGTTTTTT.